The source of this T cell receptor beta chain is a study of blood T cell repertoires in COVID-19. About the study: Samples of COVID-19 (acute and convalescent) were obtained from the United States, Italy and Spain. T cells, B-cell-depleted T cells, or PBMCs supplied cDNA or gDNA.

It was during active infection that Seattle patients were enrolled and then longitudinally followed. In the original analysis: Reference gene primer amplification gave nucleated cell count estimates. The assay was immunoSEQ multiplex PCR, and TCRdb's table has in-frame clones only and misses some. V, J and clone size were drawn from that table, and D and trimming were deduced from the DNA. The sample includes about 94,000 clones, approximately 74% of them seen just once. This CDR3 contains 14 residues. V was pared by 2 bases and J by 7 bases, with 9 bases of the junction left unmatched. Germline loops: CDR1 SGDLS, CDR2 YYNGEE.

V is TRBV9 and J is TRBJ2-7; TRBD2 agrees at 7 bases. The TCR comes from a man between 65 and 80 years old with COVID-19, enrolled during active disease. Sequenced: peripheral blood. CDR3 bases: TGTGCCAGCAGCGTGAGCGGGGATCCAGGGGAGCAGTACTTC. It codes for CASSVSGDPGEQYF.